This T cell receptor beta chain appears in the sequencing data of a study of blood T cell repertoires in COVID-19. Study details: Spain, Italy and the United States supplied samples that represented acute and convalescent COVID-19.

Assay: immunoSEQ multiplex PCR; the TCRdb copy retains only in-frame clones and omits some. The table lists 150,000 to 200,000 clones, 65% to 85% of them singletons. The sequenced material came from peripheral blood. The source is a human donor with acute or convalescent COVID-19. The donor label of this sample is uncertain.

This CDR3 reads CASTLAGTGVNEQFF. CDR3 DNA sequence: TGCGCCAGCACTCTCGCCGGGACAGGGGTTAATGAGCAGTTCTTC. J is TRBJ2-1 and V is TRBV5-1, with 10 bases lining up with TRBD1. Germline V gene sequence: CDR1 SGHRS, CDR2 YFSETQ. Trimming cost V 6 bases and J 7 bases; bases outside gene matches: 10. The CDR3 consists of 15 residues.